This TCR beta chain stems from a study of Ad26.COV2.S vaccination and SARS-CoV-2 variants. The treatment: some 20 received Ad26.COV2.S at low or high dose, single or two shots; roughly five received placebo; per-sample allocation not given. The study sampled participants on day 63 after the first vaccine or placebo injection. Turning to this clone: Its antigen is as yet unknown.

Germline CDR1 SGDLS, CDR2 YYNGEE. The CDR3 is 12 residues long. V lost 1 base and J 4 bases, leaving 3 bases between the germline ends. Findings and caveats of the study: Researchers cautioned that TCR breadth and depth analyses may have underestimated total T cell responses. Spike-specific responses of CD8+ and CD4+ T cells were reported to display substantial breadth after vaccination. People who got the vaccine or the placebo had similar non-spike TCR breadth.

The protocol was immunoSEQ multiplex PCR, while the TCRdb copy is restricted to in-frame clones and leaves out a portion. The data show 510,000 or so clones, around 90% seen once. Sequenced here: peripheral blood, sampled in a trial of Ad26.COV2.S vaccine versus placebo. The V call is TRBV9, the J call TRBJ1-3, with D unresolved. The clonotype was recovered from a person between 18 and 65 years old who received the Ad26.COV2.S COVID-19 vaccine or a placebo. In DNA form, the CDR3 reads TGTGCCAGCAGCGTACCGGGAAACACCATATATTTT. Its protein product is CASSVPGNTIYF.